Following are 17 T cell receptor beta chains from one sample sequenced in a study of glioma-infiltrating T cells after dendritic cell vaccination. Method: immunoSEQ multiplex PCR; TCRdb's copy keeps in-frame clones and lacks some. Of some 24,000 clones listed, just under 90% are singletons. Time point meaning: after dendritic cell vaccination, including at tumor progression/relapse. The sample in question was blood, obtained after dendritic cell vaccination. Every receptor here comes from a human donor with glioblastoma.

This clone was detected once. CDR3 bases: TGCGCCAGCAGCCAAGGCCAGGAAGAGACCCAGTACTTC. Protein product: CASSQGQEETQYF. V usage is TRBV4-1 and J usage is TRBJ2-5; no clear D. The germline V gene encodes CDR1 MGHRA and CDR2 YSYEKL. The CDR3 has 13 amino acids. Trimming took 1 base from V and 3 from J, leaving 6 bases between them.

The J gene is TRBJ2-7, the V gene TRBV7-2; 8 bases map to TRBD2. V dropped 0 bases and J dropped 6; count of bases not matched to a gene: 10. Germline values: CDR1 SGHTA, CDR2 FQGNSA. The CDR3 loop spans 16 amino acids. CDR3 residues: CASSLAGGGYVGEQYF. The CDR3 region has the DNA TGTGCCAGCAGCTTAGCGGGCGGGGGGTACGTGGGCGAGCAGTACTTC.

The J gene is TRBJ1-2, the V gene TRBV6-1; D is ambiguous. Per germline, CDR1 MNHNS and CDR2 SASEGT. V shed 0 bases and J shed 8 bases, with 13 bases lying between them. This CDR3 region has 14 residues. The CDR3, as DNA: TGTGCCAGCAGTGAAGCTTGGGCAGGCCGCGGCTACACCTTC. As protein: CASSEAWAGRGYTF.

This chain links TRBV2 with TRBJ2-1, with 11 bases fitting TRBD1. This CDR3 region has 16 residues. J was trimmed by 5 bases and V by 9 bases; bases with no gene match: 12. The V gene's germline CDR1 is SNHLY and CDR2 FYNNEI. The DNA of the CDR3 is TGTGCCAGTAAACGTTCCGGGACAGGGGGGGACAATGAGCAGTTCTTC. It codes for CASKRSGTGGDNEQFF. The complete variable domain, with remaining parts taken from reference TRBV2 and TRBJ2-1, reads EPEVTQTPSHQVTQMGQEVILRCVPISNHLYFYWYRQILGQKVEFLVSFYNNEISEKSEIFDDQFSVERPDGSNFTLKIRSTKLEDSAMYFCASKRSGTGGDNEQFFGPGTRLTVL.

This sequence joins TRBV5-1 and TRBJ1-5; tentative D call: TRBD1 (5 bases). The germline V gene encodes CDR1 SGHRS and CDR2 YFSETQ. This CDR3 is built from 14 residues. V was trimmed by 4 bases and J by 5 bases, leaving 13 bases between them. DNA for the CDR3: TGCGCCAGCAGCGTGGAGGGGTTAGATCAGCCCCAGCATTTT. This codes for CASSVEGLDQPQHF.

The chain has TRBV5-6 and TRBJ1-1; D may be TRBD1 (6 bases). Germline V gene lookup returns CDR1 SGHDT and CDR2 YYEEEE. The V end lost 4 bases, the J end lost 0 bases, and 13 bases lay between the germline ends. This CDR3 contains 15 residues. The CDR3 region is CASSPPQGMNTEAFF. DNA of the CDR3: TGTGCCAGCAGCCCGCCACAGGGAATGAACACTGAAGCTTTCTTT.

The rearrangement uses TRBV6-5 and TRBJ1-2; 9 nucleotides agree with TRBD1. The CDR3 has 14 residues. The germline V gene encodes CDR1 MNHEY and CDR2 SVGAGI. With V trimmed by 6 bases and J by 2 bases, 4 bases remained unmatched. This chain's CDR3 is CASRTGGGNYGYTF. Written as DNA, the CDR3 is TGTGCCAGCAGAACAGGGGGCGGAAACTATGGCTACACCTTC.

The chain has TRBV5-1 and TRBJ2-5; no firm D call. The CDR3 is 15 residues long. The germline V and J ends were trimmed by 0 bases and 3 bases, with 12 bases remaining between them. The germline gives CDR1 SGHRS, CDR2 YFSETQ. CDR3 nucleotides: TGCGCCAGCAGCTTGGGCCCAGGCGCTAAAGAGACCCAGTACTTC. It yields the protein CASSLGPGAKETQYF.

The chain joins TRBV6-1 to TRBJ1-4; 9 bases fit TRBD1. V lost 4 bases, J lost 5 bases, and 2 bases stayed unmatched. Germline V gene sequence: CDR1 MNHNS, CDR2 SASEGT. CDR3 size: 14 residues. The CDR3 DNA reads as TGTGCCAGCAGTGTACAGGGGGCGAATGAAAAACTGTTTTTT. Encoded protein: CASSVQGANEKLFF.

V and J are TRBV27 and TRBJ2-5; no reliable D call. CDR3 length equals 12 residues. Germline CDR1 MNHEY, CDR2 SMNVEV (reference sequence). The V gene lost 4 bases and the J gene lost 2 bases, with 5 bases spanning the gap. As DNA, the CDR3 is TGTGCCAGCAGTTCCAGACAAGAGACCCAGTACTTC. This translates into CASSSRQETQYF.

The chain has TRBV14 and TRBJ2-7; 8 positions match TRBD1. Trimming cost V 3 bases and J 9 bases; bases outside gene matches: 4. CDR3 length: 12 residues. CDR1 and CDR2 (germline): SGHDN, FVKESK. The CDR3 reads CASSQDRVGQYF. The CDR3 DNA reads as TGTGCCAGCAGCCAGGACAGGGTCGGGCAGTACTTC.

The chain employs TRBV4-2 and TRBJ2-3, with 13 positions matching TRBD2. The CDR3 sequence is 17 residues long. Trimming cost V 3 bases and J 5 bases; bases outside gene matches: 8. Germline V gene sequence: CDR1 LGHNA, CDR2 YNFKEQ. The CDR3 sequence: CASSQMTSGGLIDTQYF. CDR3 nucleotides: TGTGCCAGCAGCCAGATGACTAGCGGGGGGCTTATAGATACGCAGTATTTT.

V is TRBV5-1 and J is TRBJ2-7; 9 bases match TRBD1. The CDR3 covers 17 residues. V trimming: 6 bases; J trimming: 0 bases; junction bases outside the gene matches: 13. The germline V gene has CDR1 SGHRS and CDR2 YFSETQ. The CDR3 loop reads CASTPTTPGQGSYEQYF. CDR3 nucleotide sequence: TGCGCCAGCACCCCCACGACGCCGGGACAGGGCTCCTACGAGCAGTACTTC.

This chain links TRBV2 with TRBJ2-5, with D tentatively TRBD1 (5 bases). The J call could be wrong; TRBJ2-7 is a better fit for the DNA end. Germline V gene data show CDR1 as SNHLY and CDR2 as FYNNEI. The CDR3 length is 14 residues. The CDR3 DNA is TGTGCCAGCAGTGACCAGGGTTTCACCTACGAGCAGTACTTC. Its translation: CASSDQGFTYEQYF.

The chain is built from TRBV7-2 and TRBJ2-3; the D is unclear. Germline loops: CDR1 SGHTA, CDR2 FQGNSA. V lost 5 bases to trimming and J lost 1 base, with 13 bases between them. The CDR3 consists of 15 residues. The CDR3 sequence is CASSLRVSGTDTQYF. The CDR3 region has the DNA TGTGCCAGCAGCCTTCGGGTCAGCGGCACAGATACGCAGTATTTT.

The gene calls are TRBV5-6 and TRBJ2-7; 8 bases fit TRBD2. Germline-derived CDR1 and CDR2 are SGHDT and YYEEEE. CDR3 length: 16 residues. Trimming at V came to 1 base and at J to 1 base, leaving 7 bases not matched to a gene. This chain's CDR3 is CASSLFSGGASYEQYF. CDR3 nucleotide sequence: TGTGCCAGCAGCTTGTTTTCCGGGGGGGCTTCCTACGAGCAGTACTTC.

The V and J genes are TRBV2 and TRBJ1-2; D ambiguous. CDR1 is SNHLY, CDR2 FYNNEI, per germline. V dropped 3 bases and J dropped 8 bases, with 13 bases sitting between them. This CDR3 region has 13 residues. CDR3 coding DNA: TGTGCCAGCAGTGAGGTTCAAGGCGGCGGCTACACCTTC. This sequence encodes CASSEVQGGGYTF.